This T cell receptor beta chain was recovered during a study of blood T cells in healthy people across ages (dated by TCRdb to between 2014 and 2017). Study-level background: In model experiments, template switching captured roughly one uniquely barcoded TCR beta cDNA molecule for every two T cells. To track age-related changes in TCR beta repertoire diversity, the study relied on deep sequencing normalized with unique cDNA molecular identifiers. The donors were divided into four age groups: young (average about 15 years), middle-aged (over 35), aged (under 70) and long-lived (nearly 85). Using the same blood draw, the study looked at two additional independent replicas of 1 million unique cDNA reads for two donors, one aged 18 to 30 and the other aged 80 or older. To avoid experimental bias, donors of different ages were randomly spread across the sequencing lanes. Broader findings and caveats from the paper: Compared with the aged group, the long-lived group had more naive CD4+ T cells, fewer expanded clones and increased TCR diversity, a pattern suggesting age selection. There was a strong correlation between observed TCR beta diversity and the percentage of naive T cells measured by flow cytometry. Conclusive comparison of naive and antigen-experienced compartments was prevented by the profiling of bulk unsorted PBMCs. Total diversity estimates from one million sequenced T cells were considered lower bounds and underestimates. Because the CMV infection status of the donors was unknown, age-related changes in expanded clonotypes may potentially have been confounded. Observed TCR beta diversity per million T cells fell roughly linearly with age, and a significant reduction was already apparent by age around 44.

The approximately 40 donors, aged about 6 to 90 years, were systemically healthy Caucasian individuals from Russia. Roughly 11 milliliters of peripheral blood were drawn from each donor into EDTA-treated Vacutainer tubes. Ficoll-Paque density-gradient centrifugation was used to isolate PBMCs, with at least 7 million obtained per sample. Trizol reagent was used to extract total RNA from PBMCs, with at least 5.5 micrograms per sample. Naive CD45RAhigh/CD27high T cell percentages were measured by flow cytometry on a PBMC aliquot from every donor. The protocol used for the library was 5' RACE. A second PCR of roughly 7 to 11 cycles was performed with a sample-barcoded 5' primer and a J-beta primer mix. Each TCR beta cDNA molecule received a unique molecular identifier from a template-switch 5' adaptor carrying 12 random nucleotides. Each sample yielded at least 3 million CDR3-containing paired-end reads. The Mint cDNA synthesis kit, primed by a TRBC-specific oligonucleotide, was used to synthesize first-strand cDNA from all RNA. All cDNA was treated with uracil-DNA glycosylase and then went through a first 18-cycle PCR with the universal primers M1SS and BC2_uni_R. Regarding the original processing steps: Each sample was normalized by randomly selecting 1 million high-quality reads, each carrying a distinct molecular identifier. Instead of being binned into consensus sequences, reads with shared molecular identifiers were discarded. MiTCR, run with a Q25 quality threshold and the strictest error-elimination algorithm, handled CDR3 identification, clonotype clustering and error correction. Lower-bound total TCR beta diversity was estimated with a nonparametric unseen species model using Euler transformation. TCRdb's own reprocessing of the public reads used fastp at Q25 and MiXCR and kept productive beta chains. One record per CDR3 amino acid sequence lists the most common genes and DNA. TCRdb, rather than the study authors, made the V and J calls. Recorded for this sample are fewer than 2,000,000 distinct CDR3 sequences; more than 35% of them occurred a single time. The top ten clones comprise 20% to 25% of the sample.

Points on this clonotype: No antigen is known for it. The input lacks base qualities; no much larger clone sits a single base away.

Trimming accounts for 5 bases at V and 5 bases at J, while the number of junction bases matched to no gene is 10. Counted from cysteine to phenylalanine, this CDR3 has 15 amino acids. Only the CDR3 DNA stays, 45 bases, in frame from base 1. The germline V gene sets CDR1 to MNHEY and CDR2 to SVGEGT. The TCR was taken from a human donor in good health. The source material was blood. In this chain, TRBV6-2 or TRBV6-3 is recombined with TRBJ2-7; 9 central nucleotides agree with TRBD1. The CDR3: CASSPPGQGWNEQYF. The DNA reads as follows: TGTGCCAGCAGTCCTCCGGGACAGGGTTGGAACGAGCAGTACTTC.